The TCR beta chain under discussion was sequenced for a study of blood T cell repertoires in COVID-19. Clinical history as reported by participants underpinned cohort assignment. Original data processing: Amplification with reference gene primers provided the estimates of nucleated cell counts. Using immunoSEQ multiplex PCR, the repertoire was profiled, and TCRdb retains in-frame clones only, with some absent. V, J and clone size are taken as reported in that table, and D and trimming were inferred from the DNA itself. The repertoire holds around 450,000 clones, with roughly 87% as singletons. The source material was PBMCs or T cells enriched from blood (not recorded which). This TCR came from a young woman with acute COVID-19.

CDR3 amino acids: CASRPGVGYTF. The CDR3 nucleotides read TGTGCCAGCAGACCAGGGGTGGGCTACACCTTC. V is TRBV6-6 and J is TRBJ1-2, with D perhaps TRBD1 (6 bases). Trimming took 6 bases from V and 8 from J, leaving 10 bases between them. The germline gives CDR1 MNHNY, CDR2 SVGAGI (reference sequence). The CDR3 has 11 residues.